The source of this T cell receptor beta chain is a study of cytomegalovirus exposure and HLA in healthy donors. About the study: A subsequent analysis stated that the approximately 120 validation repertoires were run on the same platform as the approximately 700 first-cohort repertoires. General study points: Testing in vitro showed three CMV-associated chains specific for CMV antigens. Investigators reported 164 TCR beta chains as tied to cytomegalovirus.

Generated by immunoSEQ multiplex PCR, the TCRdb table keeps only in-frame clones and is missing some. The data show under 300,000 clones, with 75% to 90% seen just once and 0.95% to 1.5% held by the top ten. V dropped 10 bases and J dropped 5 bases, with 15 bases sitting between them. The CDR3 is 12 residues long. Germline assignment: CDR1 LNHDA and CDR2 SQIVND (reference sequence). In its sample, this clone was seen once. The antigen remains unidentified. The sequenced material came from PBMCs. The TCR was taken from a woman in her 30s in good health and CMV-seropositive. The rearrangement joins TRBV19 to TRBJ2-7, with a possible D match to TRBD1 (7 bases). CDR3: CATRQGGNEQYF. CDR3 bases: TGTGCCACCCGACAGGGCGGGAACGAGCAGTACTTC.